Listed here are 20 T cell receptor beta chains from one sample, sequenced in a study of T cell responses to AZD1222 COVID-19 vaccine. The method was immunoSEQ multiplex PCR; TCRdb's version includes in-frame clones alone and lacks a portion of them. Found here are 75,000 to 100,000 clones, around 89% of them singletons; the top ten hold about 3%. This specimen was peripheral blood, taken on day 0 of AZD1222 vaccination. The receptors were gathered from an adult in good health.

The gene calls are TRBV9 and TRBJ1-1; D gene unclear. Germline assignment: CDR1 SGDLS and CDR2 YYNGEE. The CDR3 runs 12 residues. The V end lost 4 bases, the J end lost 7 bases, and 11 bases lay between the germline ends. The CDR3 DNA sequence: TGTGCCAGCAGCCCCGACTTCGTTGAAGCTTTCTTT. This sequence encodes CASSPDFVEAFF.

The chain joins TRBV4-2 to TRBJ1-2; D unclear. V lost 0 bases to trimming and J lost 4 bases, with 12 bases between them. Germline assignment: CDR1 LGHNA and CDR2 YNFKEQ. The CDR3 sequence is 15 residues long. The CDR3 DNA reads TGTGCCAGCAGCCAAGACGGCGGCAGATCCTATGGCTACACCTTC. Translating it yields CASSQDGGRSYGYTF.

The rearrangement uses TRBV7-2 and TRBJ2-1, with 12 bases matching TRBD2. This CDR3 contains 13 residues. V shed 6 bases and J 15 bases; nucleotides not matched to a gene: 9. In germline, CDR1 is SGHTA, CDR2 FQGNSA. The CDR3: CASSQSTSGSRFF. As DNA, the CDR3 is TGTGCCAGCAGTCAATCGACTAGCGGGAGTAGGTTCTTC.

Only one count was recorded for this clone. The J gene is TRBJ2-1, the V gene TRBV11-1, with 9 bases fitting TRBD2. The trim removed 1 base at V and 6 bases at J, leaving 7 bases unmatched. The germline gives CDR1 SGHAT, CDR2 FQDESV (reference sequence). CDR3 length: 16 amino acids. The CDR3 coding sequence is TGTGCCAGCAGCTTAGTAAGGGCGGGAGGGCCCAATGAGCAGTTCTTC. This gives the protein CASSLVRAGGPNEQFF.

The count of this clone is one. The J gene is TRBJ2-7, the V gene TRBV28; possibly TRBD1 for D (5 bases). Germline CDR1 and CDR2: MDHEN and SYDVKM. This CDR3 region has 14 residues. Trimming removed 5 bases at V and 3 bases at J, with 14 bases between. The CDR3 region has the DNA TGTGCCAGCAGTCCTCACAGGAATATCTACGAGCAGTACTTC. Amino acid sequence: CASSPHRNIYEQYF.

J is TRBJ1-1 and V is TRBV19; D gene ambiguous. V dropped 1 base and J dropped 1 base, with 10 bases sitting between them. The CDR3 spans 15 residues. The germline CDR1 and CDR2 sequences are LNHDA and SQIVND (reference sequence). CDR3 loop: CASSIGVSQNTEAFF. CDR3 bases: TGTGCCAGTAGTATAGGGGTGTCCCAGAACACTGAAGCTTTCTTT.

The CDR3 DNA reads TGCGCCAGCAGCCAAGTTTTGCAGGGGGCTTCAGATACGCAGTATTTT. This sequence encodes CASSQVLQGASDTQYF. This chain uses TRBV4-1 with TRBJ2-3; 8 nucleotides align to TRBD1. V lost 1 base to trimming and J lost 4 bases; unmatched junction nucleotides: 7. Germline V gives CDR1 MGHRA, CDR2 YSYEKL. The CDR3 runs to 16 residues.

The J gene is TRBJ1-1, the V gene TRBV19; D is undetermined. With 1 base removed from V and 1 base from J, the gap between germline ends came to 10 bases. The CDR3 has 15 amino acids. Germline loops: CDR1 LNHDA, CDR2 SQIVND (reference sequence). The CDR3 protein is CASSIVHRSNTEAFF. CDR3 DNA sequence: TGTGCCAGTAGTATAGTGCACAGATCGAACACTGAAGCTTTCTTT.

This chain uses TRBV18 with TRBJ1-5; D is ambiguous. Germline V lookup: CDR1 KGHSH, CDR2 LQKENI. The CDR3 covers 15 residues. V dropped 3 bases and J dropped 3 bases, with 12 bases sitting between them. CDR3 sequence: CASSPSGLLNQPQHF. The CDR3 DNA follows: TGTGCCAGCTCACCTTCAGGACTACTCAATCAGCCCCAGCATTTT.

This chain links TRBV10-3 with TRBJ2-4; tentatively, D is TRBD2 (5 bases). V gave up 4 bases and J gave up 0 bases, with 28 bases separating them. The CDR3 loop spans 21 amino acids. The germline V gene encodes CDR1 ENHRY and CDR2 SYGVKD. The CDR3 bases are TGTGCCATCAGTGTCCGTGGGGAGCGACCTAATTCTGCAATAGCCAAAAACATTCAGTACTTC. Amino acids: CAISVRGERPNSAIAKNIQYF.

The J gene is TRBJ2-1, the V gene TRBV4-1; 10 nucleotides line up with TRBD1. From germline, CDR1 is MGHRA and CDR2 YSYEKL. Trimming cost V 7 bases and J 7 bases; bases outside gene matches: 13. The length of the CDR3 is 16 residues. CDR3 in amino acids: CASNPTGTGAQNEQFF. The CDR3 nucleotides are TGCGCCAGCAACCCGACCGGGACAGGGGCCCAAAATGAGCAGTTCTTC.

The gene calls are TRBV5-6 and TRBJ1-2; TRBD1 matches 7 bases. The CDR3 sequence is 14 residues long. The J segment lost 3 bases and the V segment lost 4 bases, leaving 6 bases of the junction unmatched. Germline V gene sequence: CDR1 SGHDT, CDR2 YYEEEE. This chain's CDR3 is CASSPRQGDYGYTF. CDR3 sequence (DNA): TGTGCCAGCAGCCCTCGACAGGGCGACTATGGCTACACCTTC.

J is TRBJ2-1 and V is TRBV10-2; D remains unclear. Per germline, CDR1 WSHSY and CDR2 SAAADI. The V and J ends lost 6 bases and 5 bases respectively, with 11 bases between them. The CDR3 covers 13 residues. The CDR3 coding sequence is TGCGCCAGCAGGGCCCCCGGTGACAATGAGCAGTTCTTC. It encodes CASRAPGDNEQFF.

With regard to this clone: Other DNA sequences from this sample encode an identical CDR3 as well. The genes are TRBV12-3 or TRBV12-4 and TRBJ2-7; the D is unclear. V was pared by 3 bases and J by 0 bases, with 6 bases between. The CDR3 has 13 amino acids. CDR3 in DNA: TGTGCCAGCAGTTTGTCGAGCTCCTACGAGCAGTACTTC. It yields the protein CASSLSSSYEQYF.

V and J are TRBV6-4 and TRBJ1-6; 10 nucleotides align to TRBD1. The CDR3 sequence is 15 residues long. Germline CDR1 MRHNA, CDR2 SNTAGT. J gave up 7 bases and V 2 bases, and 2 bases lay outside the gene matches. CDR3 sequence (DNA): TGTGCCAGCAGTGACGGGGGACAGGGGAATTCACCCCTCCACTTT. Its translation: CASSDGGQGNSPLHF.

V usage is TRBV5-1 and J usage is TRBJ2-7; 10 nucleotides agree with TRBD1. The CDR3 is 15 residues long. The germline V gene has CDR1 SGHRS and CDR2 YFSETQ. The V segment lost 1 base and the J segment 4 bases; nucleotides outside the gene matches: 5. DNA for the CDR3: TGCGCCAGCAGCTTGACGACAGGGGGCTATTACGAGCAGTACTTC. Its translation: CASSLTTGGYYEQYF. Full variable domain (rest looked up from reference TRBV5-1 and TRBJ2-7): KAGVTQTPRYLIKTRGQQVTLSCSPISGHRSVSWYQQTPGQGLQFLFEYFSETQRNKGNFPGRFSGRQFSNSRSEMNVSTLELGDSALYLCASSLTTGGYYEQYFGPGTRLTVT.

V gene TRBV5-6 combines with J gene TRBJ1-5; no clear D gene. Germline V gene data show CDR1 as SGHDT and CDR2 as YYEEEE. This CDR3 contains 15 residues. The V and J ends lost 4 bases and 9 bases respectively, with 20 bases between them. CDR3 in DNA: TGTGCCAGCAGCCCACGTGGGGAACCGCAAGGGCCCCAGCATTTT. Amino acid sequence: CASSPRGEPQGPQHF.

This clone has a single count. The chain has TRBV5-4 and TRBJ2-3; D is unresolved. The CDR3 has 18 amino acids. Germline V gene data show CDR1 as SGHNT and CDR2 as YYREEE (reference sequence). Trimming shortened V by 0 bases and J by 0 bases, and 17 bases separated the two germline ends. CDR3 in DNA: TGTGCCAGCAGCTTGGTTCACGGCAGCCCACGAAGCACAGATACGCAGTATTTT. Translation: CASSLVHGSPRSTDTQYF.

This clone ranks as medium-sized (0.01 to 0.1%). The chain is built from TRBV4-1 and TRBJ1-5; D is ambiguous. The CDR3 is made up of 15 amino acids. Germline V gene sequence: CDR1 MGHRA, CDR2 YSYEKL. Deletions cut 0 bases from V and 9 bases from J, with 15 bases between. The CDR3 coding sequence is TGCGCCAGCAGCCAAGATAGGGCCGGCTCACGGCCCCAGCATTTT. Encoded protein: CASSQDRAGSRPQHF.

The chain has TRBV4-1 and TRBJ2-3, with a tentative D call TRBD2 (5 bases). V was pared by 0 bases and J by 2 bases, with 12 bases between. Per the germline V gene, CDR1 is MGHRA and CDR2 is YSYEKL. The CDR3 covers 16 residues. The CDR3 reads CASSQERSGYTDTQYF. DNA for the CDR3: TGCGCCAGCAGCCAAGAAAGAAGCGGTTACACAGATACGCAGTATTTT.